This TCR beta chain was profiled in a study of regulatory T cells in long-lasting Graves disease. Time point of the sample: newly diagnosed GD, antithyroid drugs for less than 3 months. From PBMCs, RNA was extracted and then used to make the TCR library. Construction of TCR beta libraries relied on iRepertoire HTBI primers and on Arm-PCR targeting CDR3 regions. From the multiplex PCR reads, TCRdb called clonotypes with MiXCR, one entry per CDR3 protein. The sample yields roughly 500,000 distinct CDR3 sequences, approximately 12% seen once. Ten or more counts support this clonotype. The antigen is undetermined. Study conclusions and caveats: Graves' patients with persistent disease showed TCR diversity lower than patients newly diagnosed. New patients shared 800 to 1,000 public clonotypes, and persistent patients shared more, with 2,500 to 3,000.

This CDR3 is built from 12 residues. The germline CDR1 and CDR2 sequences are KGHSH and LQKENI. Trimming removed 5 bases at V and 3 bases at J, with 7 bases between. A further study also used this sample, focusing on T cells in Graves' hyperthyroidism and ophthalmopathy. That source notes: During a first-round RT-PCR of the TCR CDR3, the HTBI primer set was used. In simple terms, a model built on 13 V-J features told ophthalmopathy apart from stable hyperthyroidism.

The chain links TRBV18 to TRBJ1-1, with D perhaps matching TRBD1 (6 bases). This specimen consisted of peripheral blood mononuclear cells (PBMCs), obtained at new diagnosis, from a patient treated with antithyroid drugs. The source of this sequence is a man aged 25 to 45 with Graves disease. In nucleotides, the CDR3 is TGTGCCAGCTCAGAGGGGGACACTGAAGCTTTCTTT. This translates into CASSEGDTEAFF.